This is a list of T cell receptor beta chains from one sample in a study of T cells in Graves' hyperthyroidism and ophthalmopathy. TCRdb fed the multiplex PCR reads into MiXCR, producing one record per CDR3 protein. The table lists 700,000 or so distinct CDR3 sequences, roughly 17% of them singletons. What was sequenced was blood. The origin of the receptors is a young man with Graves' hyperthyroidism. Both conserved end residues are part of each CDR3.

J | V | CDR3
TRBJ1-2 | TRBV24-1 | CATSDPGQGYGYTF
TRBJ1-1 | TRBV25-1 | CASSESSRTEAFF
TRBJ2-7 | TRBV6-1 | CASMNGGDHEQYF
TRBJ2-7 | TRBV12-3/TRBV12-4 | CASSWRGLYSYEQYF
TRBJ2-3 | TRBV7-3 | CASSPDRTSTDTQYF
TRBJ2-1 | TRBV5-6 | CASSLERVYNEQFF
TRBJ2-7 | TRBV7-9 | CALSAPPRLAGGRSSYEQYF
TRBJ2-3 | TRBV28 | CASTTPQGALFPDTQYF
TRBJ2-1 | TRBV10-3 | CAIRAELYNEQFF
TRBJ2-7 | TRBV7-2 | CASSLEYSSYEQYF
TRBJ2-2 | TRBV12-3/TRBV12-4 | CASSLLGMSGELFF
TRBJ2-7 | TRBV28 | CASSPTGGLPSYEQYF
TRBJ1-5 | TRBV2 | CASSDQPRASNQPQHF